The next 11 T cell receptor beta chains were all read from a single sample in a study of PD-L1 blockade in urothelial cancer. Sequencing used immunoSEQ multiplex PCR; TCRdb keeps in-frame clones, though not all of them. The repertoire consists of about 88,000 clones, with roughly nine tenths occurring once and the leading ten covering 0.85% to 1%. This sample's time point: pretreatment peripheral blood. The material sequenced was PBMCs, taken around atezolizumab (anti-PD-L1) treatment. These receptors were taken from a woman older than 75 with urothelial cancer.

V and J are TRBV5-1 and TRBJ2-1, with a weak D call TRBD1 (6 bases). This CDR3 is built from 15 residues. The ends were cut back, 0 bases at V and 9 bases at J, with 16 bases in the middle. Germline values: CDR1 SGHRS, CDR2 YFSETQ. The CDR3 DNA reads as TGCGCCAGCAGCTTGGCCCTTGGACAGATGACTGAGCAGTTCTTC. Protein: CASSLALGQMTEQFF. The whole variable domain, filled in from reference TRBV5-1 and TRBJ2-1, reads KAGVTQTPRYLIKTRGQQVTLSCSPISGHRSVSWYQQTPGQGLQFLFEYFSETQRNKGNFPGRFSGRQFSNSRSEMNVSTLELGDSALYLCASSLALGQMTEQFFGPGTRLTVL.

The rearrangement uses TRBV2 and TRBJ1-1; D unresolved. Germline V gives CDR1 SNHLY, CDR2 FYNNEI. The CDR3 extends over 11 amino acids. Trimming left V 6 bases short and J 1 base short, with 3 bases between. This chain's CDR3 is CASSRNTEAFF. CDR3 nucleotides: TGTGCCAGCAGCCGGAACACTGAAGCTTTCTTT.

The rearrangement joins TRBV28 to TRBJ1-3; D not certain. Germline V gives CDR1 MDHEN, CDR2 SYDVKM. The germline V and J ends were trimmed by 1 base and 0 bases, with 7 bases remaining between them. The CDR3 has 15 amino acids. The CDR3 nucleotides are TGTGCCAGCAGTTTATTCCCAAACTCTGGAAACACCATATATTTT. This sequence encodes CASSLFPNSGNTIYF. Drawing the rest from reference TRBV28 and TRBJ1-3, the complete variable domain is DVKVTQSSRYLVKRTGEKVFLECVQDMDHENMFWYRQDPGLGLRLIYFSYDVKMKEKGDIPEGYSVSREKKERFSLILESASTNQTSMYLCASSLFPNSGNTIYFGEGSWLTVV.

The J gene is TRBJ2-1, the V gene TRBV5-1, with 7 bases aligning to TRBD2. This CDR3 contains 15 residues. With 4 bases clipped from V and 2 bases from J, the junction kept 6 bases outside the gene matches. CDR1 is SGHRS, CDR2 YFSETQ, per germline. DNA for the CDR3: TGCGCCAGCAGCCCTGCCGGGACTACCTACAATGAGCAGTTCTTC. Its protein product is CASSPAGTTYNEQFF.

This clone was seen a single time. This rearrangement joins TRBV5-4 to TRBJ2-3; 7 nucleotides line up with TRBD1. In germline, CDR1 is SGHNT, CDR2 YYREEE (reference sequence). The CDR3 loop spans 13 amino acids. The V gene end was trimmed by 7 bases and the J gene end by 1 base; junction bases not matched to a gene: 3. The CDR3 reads CASRTGRTDTQYF. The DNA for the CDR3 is TGTGCCAGCCGGACAGGACGCACAGATACGCAGTATTTT.

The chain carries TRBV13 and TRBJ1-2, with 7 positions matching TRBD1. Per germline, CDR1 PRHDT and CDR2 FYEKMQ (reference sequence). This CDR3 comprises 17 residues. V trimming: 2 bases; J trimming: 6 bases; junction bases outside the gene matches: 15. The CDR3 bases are TGTGCCAGCAGCTTAAGGGGCGAGGAGGGGGCGCGAAATGGCTACACCTTC. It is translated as CASSLRGEEGARNGYTF.

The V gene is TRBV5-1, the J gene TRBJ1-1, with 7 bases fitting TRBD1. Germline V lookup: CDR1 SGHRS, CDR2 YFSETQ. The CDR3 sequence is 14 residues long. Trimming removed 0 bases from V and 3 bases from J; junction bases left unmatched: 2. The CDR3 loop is CASSLGRGDTEAFF. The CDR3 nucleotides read TGCGCCAGCAGCTTGGGCAGGGGGGACACTGAAGCTTTCTTT.

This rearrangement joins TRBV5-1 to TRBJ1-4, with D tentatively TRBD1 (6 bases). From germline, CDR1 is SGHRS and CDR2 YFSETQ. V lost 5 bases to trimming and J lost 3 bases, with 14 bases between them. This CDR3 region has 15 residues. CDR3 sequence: CASRSLGTPNEKLFF. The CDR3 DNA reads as TGCGCCAGCAGATCTCTTGGGACACCTAATGAAAAACTGTTTTTT. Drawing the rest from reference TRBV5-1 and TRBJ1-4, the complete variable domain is KAGVTQTPRYLIKTRGQQVTLSCSPISGHRSVSWYQQTPGQGLQFLFEYFSETQRNKGNFPGRFSGRQFSNSRSEMNVSTLELGDSALYLCASRSLGTPNEKLFFGSGTQLSVL.

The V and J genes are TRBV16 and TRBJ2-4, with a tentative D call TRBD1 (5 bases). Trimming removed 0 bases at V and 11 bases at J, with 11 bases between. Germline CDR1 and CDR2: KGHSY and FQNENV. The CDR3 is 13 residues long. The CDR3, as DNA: TGTGCCAGCAGCCAATCCGAGAAGGGGCTTCAGTACTTC. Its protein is CASSQSEKGLQYF.

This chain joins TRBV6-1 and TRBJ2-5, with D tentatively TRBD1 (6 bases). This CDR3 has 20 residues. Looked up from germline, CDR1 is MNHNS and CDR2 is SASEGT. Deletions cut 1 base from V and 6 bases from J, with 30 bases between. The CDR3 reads CASSEDSRGSLTGGSKTQYF. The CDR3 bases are TGTGCCAGCAGTGAAGATAGTAGAGGGTCTTTGACAGGAGGTTCTAAGACCCAGTACTTC.

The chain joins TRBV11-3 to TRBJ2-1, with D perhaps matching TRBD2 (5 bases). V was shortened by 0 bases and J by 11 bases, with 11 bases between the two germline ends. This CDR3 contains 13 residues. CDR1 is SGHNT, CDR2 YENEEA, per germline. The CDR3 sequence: CASSLDRETKQFF. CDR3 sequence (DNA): TGTGCCAGCAGCTTAGATCGAGAGACTAAGCAGTTCTTC.